A single sample is the source of the 9 T cell receptor beta chains below, sequenced in a study of CD8 T cells in ankylosing spondylitis. Which antigens these TCRs recognize remains unknown. Study-wide findings and caveats: Several highly homologous variants formed a TCR beta motif that appeared characteristic of ankylosing spondylitis blood.

TCRdb redid the calling of the 5' RACE reads with MiXCR, one entry per CDR3 protein. The data show 470,000 or so distinct CDR3 sequences, 25% to 30% seen once. The sequenced material came from blood, either unsorted or a sorted T cell fraction (not recorded which). The receptor source for this set is a male donor with ankylosing spondylitis.

This clonotype turned up a few times. V gene TRBV11-2 combines with J gene TRBJ2-3, with 7 positions matching TRBD2. V gave up 8 bases and J gave up 1 base; unmatched junction bases: 6. The germline gives CDR1 SGHAT, CDR2 FQNNGV. This CDR3 has 14 residues. CDR3 in amino acids: CASGLAGGTDTQYF. The CDR3 nucleotides read TGTGCCAGCGGCCTTGCGGGGGGCACAGATACGCAGTATTTT.

The chain combines TRBV7-7 with TRBJ2-2, with D unclear. This CDR3 has 15 amino acids. Trimming removed 6 bases at V and 5 bases at J, with 16 bases between. CDR1 is SSHAT and CDR2 is FNYEAQ in the germline V gene (reference sequence). CDR3 region: CASSPLGKGTGELFF. CDR3 sequence (DNA): TGTGCCAGCAGTCCTCTGGGGAAGGGAACCGGGGAGCTGTTTTTT.

The chain is built from TRBV5-6 and TRBJ1-6, with a possible D match to TRBD1 (5 bases). The germline V gene has CDR1 SGHDT and CDR2 YYEEEE. Between the trimmed V and J ends, which lost 0 bases and 10 bases, there was a span of 17 bases. CDR3 length: 16 amino acids. The CDR3 protein is CASSLEAGTTGSPLHF. CDR3 in DNA: TGTGCCAGCAGCTTGGAAGCAGGGACGACGGGATCACCCCTCCACTTT.

The rearrangement links TRBV7-8 to TRBJ2-2; D is uncertain. Trimming left V 6 bases short and J 6 bases short, with 11 bases between. This CDR3 is built from 13 residues. CDR1 and CDR2 (germline): SGHVS, FQNEAQ. The CDR3 reads CASRDLTAGELFF. CDR3 nucleotide sequence: TGTGCCAGCAGGGACCTCACGGCCGGGGAGCTGTTTTTT.

This chain uses TRBV5-1 with TRBJ2-3; a possible D gene is TRBD2 (5 bases). CDR1 and CDR2 from the germline V gene are SGHRS and YFSETQ. Trimming shortened V by 5 bases and J by 1 base, and 11 bases separated the two germline ends. The CDR3 has 14 residues. The CDR3 is CASSPAEGTDTQYF. The CDR3 nucleotides are TGCGCCAGCAGTCCAGCGGAAGGCACAGATACGCAGTATTTT.

Only a few counts were recorded for this clonotype. This rearrangement joins TRBV12-3 or TRBV12-4 to TRBJ2-1, with D perhaps TRBD1 (6 bases). The CDR3 spans 16 residues. Trimming took off 5 bases at V and 0 bases at J, with 14 bases between the two ends. The CDR3 sequence is CASSDPGTTSYNEQFF. The CDR3 DNA reads as TGTGCCAGCAGTGACCCCGGGACAACCTCCTACAATGAGCAGTTCTTC.

The chain joins TRBV7-9 to TRBJ1-5; D is uncertain. CDR3 length: 14 residues. Deletions cut 5 bases from V and 3 bases from J, with 11 bases between. In germline, CDR1 is SEHNR, CDR2 FQNEAQ (reference sequence). The CDR3 coding sequence is TGTGCCAGCAGCCCTGGGTCTCCCAATCAGCCCCAGCATTTT. Its protein product is CASSPGSPNQPQHF.

The chain has TRBV5-1 and TRBJ2-3; 9 positions match TRBD1. This CDR3 contains 18 residues. Trimming took 4 bases from V and 4 from J; bases not matched to a gene: 16. CDR1 is SGHRS and CDR2 is YFSETQ in the germline V gene. The CDR3 sequence is CASSPTGGQGSGPDTQYF. The CDR3 DNA is TGCGCCAGCAGCCCGACGGGCGGACAGGGGTCCGGTCCAGATACGCAGTATTTT.

The rearrangement uses TRBV19 and TRBJ1-2; D is uncertain. Trimming left V 6 bases short and J 2 bases short, with 16 bases between. Germline CDR1 and CDR2: LNHDA and SQIVND (reference sequence). CDR3 length: 15 amino acids. The DNA for the CDR3 is TGTGCCAGTAGACACTTTGGCGATGCAAACTATGGCTACACCTTC. Translation gives CASRHFGDANYGYTF.